The 12 T cell receptor beta chains presented below share a single source sample, sequenced in a study of blood T cell repertoires in COVID-19. The assay was immunoSEQ multiplex PCR, and TCRdb's table has in-frame clones only and misses some. The repertoire has 370,000 or so clones, roughly 86% of them found once; the top ten carry over 0.95%. The specimen was peripheral blood. The receptors come from a human donor with acute or convalescent COVID-19. The donor label of this sample is uncertain.

The gene calls are TRBV2 and TRBJ1-2; 11 bases match TRBD1. This CDR3 has 14 residues. The trim removed 7 bases at V and 8 bases at J, leaving 9 bases unmatched. The V gene's germline CDR1 is SNHLY and CDR2 FYNNEI. The CDR3 DNA sequence: TGTGCCAGCATTCTCGGGACAGGGGGAATCGGCTACACCTTC. Translation gives CASILGTGGIGYTF.

The chain has TRBV18 and TRBJ1-1; D is possibly TRBD1 (5 bases). The length of the CDR3 is 13 residues. CDR1 and CDR2 from the germline V gene are KGHSH and LQKENI. V was clipped by 5 bases and J by 7 bases, with 14 bases between them. The CDR3 region has the DNA TGTGCCAGCTCAGCTCCAGGGTTTGTTGAAGCTTTCTTT. This codes for CASSAPGFVEAFF.

The V call is TRBV12-3 or TRBV12-4, the J call TRBJ1-2; D remains ambiguous. CDR3 length equals 13 residues. Trimming removed 6 bases at V and 4 bases at J, with 12 bases between. The CDR3 bases are TGTGCCAGCAGACAAACAGAGCTCTATGGCTACACCTTC. Its translation is CASRQTELYGYTF.

This clone was observed once. This chain uses TRBV4-1 with TRBJ1-1; 7 bases align to TRBD1. The CDR3 is 18 amino acids. V lost 2 bases and J lost 0; bases outside the gene matches: 12. CDR1 is MGHRA and CDR2 is YSYEKL in the germline V gene. DNA of the CDR3: TGCGCCAGCAGCCAAAAAAGAGGGGCAGGGGGAATGAACACTGAAGCTTTCTTT. Translation gives CASSQKRGAGGMNTEAFF.

V and J are TRBV3-1 (or the pseudogene TRBV3-2) and TRBJ1-5, with D perhaps TRBD1 (5 bases). V was pared by 4 bases and J by 3 bases, with 16 bases between. The CDR3 is made up of 16 amino acids. Germline V gene sequence: CDR1 LGHDT, CDR2 YNNKEL (reference sequence). The CDR3 bases are TGTGCCAGCAGCCCGGGGCCGGGGCGGGACAATCAGCCCCAGCATTTT. Its protein is CASSPGPGRDNQPQHF.

V and J are TRBV5-5 and TRBJ2-1; 14 nucleotides line up with TRBD2. The CDR3 totals 17 residues. Germline V CDR1 and CDR2: SGHKS, YYEKEE (reference sequence). The trim removed 2 bases at V and 7 bases at J, leaving 8 bases unmatched. CDR3 nucleotides: TGTGCCAGCAGCTTAAGGTTTGGGACTAGCGGGAGTAATGAGCAGTTCTTC. Protein sequence: CASSLRFGTSGSNEQFF.

The genes are TRBV3-1 (or the pseudogene TRBV3-2) and TRBJ1-4; TRBD1 agrees at 7 bases. The CDR3 is 12 residues long. Germline CDR1 is LGHDT and CDR2 is YNNKEL (reference sequence). The J segment lost 7 bases and the V segment lost 4 bases, leaving 0 bases of the junction unmatched. The CDR3 DNA is TGTGCCAGCAGCCGACAGGGTGAAAAACTGTTTTTT. Translated: CASSRQGEKLFF.

For this clone: Relative to the germline gene, one junction end is altered; a read error may explain this. V usage is TRBV3-1 (or the pseudogene TRBV3-2) and J usage is TRBJ2-1, with 9 nucleotides matching TRBD1. Germline assignment: CDR1 LGHDT and CDR2 YNNKEL (reference sequence). The CDR3 consists of 14 residues. The chain's CDR3 is CASSKEDRGNEQFF. In nucleotides, the CDR3 is TGTGCCAGCAGCAAAGAGGACAGGGGCAATGAGCAGTTCTTC.

This clone has just a few counts. The V gene is TRBV30, the J gene TRBJ2-2, with 7 bases identical to TRBD2. The CDR3 runs to 16 residues. Germline trimming cut 0 bases from V and 5 bases from J; bases unmatched to any gene: 9. Germline V gene data show CDR1 as GTSNPN and CDR2 as SVGIG (reference sequence). The CDR3 reads CAWSVLGGTVTGELFF. The CDR3 DNA follows: TGTGCCTGGAGTGTACTCGGGGGGACGGTGACCGGGGAGCTGTTTTTT.

This clone appeared a single time. The chain joins TRBV27 to TRBJ1-4; maybe TRBD1 (5 bases). Germline assignment: CDR1 MNHEY and CDR2 SMNVEV (reference sequence). This CDR3 has 14 amino acids. Trimming took 3 bases from V and 7 from J, leaving 12 bases between them. The CDR3 nucleotides are TGTGCCAGCAGTTTCGGGACTGGGGGTGAAAAACTGTTTTTT. Its translation: CASSFGTGGEKLFF.

The rearrangement uses TRBV12-3 or TRBV12-4 and TRBJ2-1; D uncertain. The CDR3 is made up of 12 amino acids. V lost 7 bases and J lost 8, with 12 bases in between. CDR3 nucleotide sequence: TGTGCCAGCACCGAGGTGCGTGATGAGCAGTTCTTC. Its protein is CASTEVRDEQFF.

This chain connects TRBV30 to TRBJ1-5; the D is unclear. V was shortened by 0 bases and J by 4 bases, with 7 bases between the two germline ends. Germline assignment: CDR1 GTSNPN and CDR2 SVGIG (reference sequence). The CDR3 loop spans 13 amino acids. CDR3: CAWSVQLNQPQHF. In DNA form, the CDR3 reads TGTGCCTGGAGTGTACAGCTAAATCAGCCCCAGCATTTT.